These T cell receptor beta chains were read from a single sample in a study of blood T cell repertoires in COVID-19. Sequenced by immunoSEQ multiplex PCR; TCRdb stores in-frame clones only, minus some. The table records about 240,000 clones, around 87% of them present only once. Sequencing was performed on peripheral blood. Receptor source: a woman in her 70s with active or convalescent COVID-19. Each CDR3 is given with its conserved first and last residue. A D gene is named only where the DNA matches it firmly. Size values are once, few and many counts, or a class for expanded clones, and some rows have none.

V,D,size,J,DNA,CDR3
TRBV21-1,.,.,TRBJ2-7,TGTGCCAGCAGCAAATGGAGACTCCCATCCTACGAGCAGTACTTC,CASSKWRLPSYEQYF
TRBV7-2,.,.,TRBJ1-1,TGTGCCAGCAGCTTCCTTACAGGGAACACTGAAGCTTTCTTT,CASSFLTGNTEAFF
TRBV5-1,TRBD1,.,TRBJ2-3,TGCGCCAGCAGTTCCGGGACAGGGCAGTATGATACGCAGTATTTT,CASSSGTGQYDTQYF
TRBV5-4,TRBD2,.,TRBJ2-1,TGTGCCAGCACCCAAGCGGGGGGACCCGTGAATGAGCAGTTCTTC,CASTQAGGPVNEQFF
TRBV11-2,.,.,TRBJ2-7,TGTGCCAGCGACAGCACCAACTCCTACGAGCAGTACTTC,CASDSTNSYEQYF
TRBV7-2,.,.,TRBJ2-7,TGTGCCAGCAGACCAGGTCTGGCTTACGAGCAGTACTTC,CASRPGLAYEQYF
TRBV6-5,.,.,TRBJ1-2,TGTGCCAGCAGTTACACAACAGATTCTAACTATGGCTACACCTTC,CASSYTTDSNYGYTF
TRBV15,TRBD1,.,TRBJ1-2,TGTGCCACCAGCAGGGAACAGGGGATCTATGGCTACACCTTC,CATSREQGIYGYTF
TRBV5-1,TRBD1,.,TRBJ1-4,TGCGCCAGCAGCCCGGGACAGGCCAGGGAAAAACTGTTTTTT,CASSPGQAREKLFF
TRBV6-2/TRBV6-3,.,.,TRBJ2-2,TGTGCCAGCAGTTACTCGAACCCCTCTAAGCTGTTTTTT,CASSYSNPSKLFF
TRBV11-2,.,.,TRBJ2-7,TGTGCCAGCAGCTTACAGGCAGGGTCGTTTATGTACGAGCAGTACTTC,CASSLQAGSFMYEQYF
TRBV2,.,.,TRBJ1-5,TGTGCCAGCAGTGAAGCGCGGGGGGGTGACCAGCATTTT,CASSEARGGDQHF
TRBV7-9,.,.,TRBJ1-6,TGTGCCAGCAGCCAAAGGGGGACCTATAGCTCCTATAATTCACCCCTCCACTTT,CASSQRGTYSSYNSPLHF
TRBV5-1,TRBD1,once,TRBJ2-2,TGCGCCAGCAGCATAGGACAGGGGAACACCGGGGAGCTGTTTTTT,CASSIGQGNTGELFF
TRBV6-2/TRBV6-3,.,.,TRBJ1-2,TGTGCCTCCAGCCTGGCAGGACTTAACTATGGCTACACCTTC,CASSLAGLNYGYTF
TRBV28,.,once,TRBJ1-5,TGTGCCAGCAGTTTAATTTCAGGGGTCAATCAGCCCCAGCATTTT,CASSLISGVNQPQHF
TRBV6-5,.,.,TRBJ1-2,TGTGCCAGCAGTAGAATGGGTGGGGCGAACTATGGCTACACCTTC,CASSRMGGANYGYTF
TRBV5-4,.,.,TRBJ1-6,TGTGCCAGCAGCTTTTCCGCGAGCTCCTATAATTCACCCCTCCACTTT,CASSFSASSYNSPLHF
TRBV7-2,TRBD1,.,TRBJ1-6,TGTGCCATACGTGGACAGGGAAATTCACCCCTCCACTTT,CAIRGQGNSPLHF
TRBV25-1,.,.,TRBJ1-2,TGTGCCAGCAGTGAATCGAGCCGGAACTATGGCTACACCTTC,CASSESSRNYGYTF
TRBV13,TRBD2,once,TRBJ2-3,TGTGCCAGCAGCCCTAGTTTAGCGGGGGAAGTAGATACGCAGTATTTT,CASSPSLAGEVDTQYF
TRBV6-5,.,.,TRBJ1-2,TGTGCCAGTGTGGAAAGAGGACAGTATGGCTACACCTTC,CASVERGQYGYTF
TRBV15,.,.,TRBJ1-3,TGTGCCACCAGCAGAGTGGGGACAAACTTTGGAAACACCATATATTTT,CATSRVGTNFGNTIYF
TRBV11-3,TRBD1,.,TRBJ2-7,TGTGCCAGCAGCTTGGGGACCGGGACAGGTAACCACGAGCAGTACTTC,CASSLGTGTGNHEQYF
TRBV6-2/TRBV6-3,TRBD1,.,TRBJ2-7,TGTGCCAGCAGTTACTCACCGGGACAGGGTAGAGAGTACTTC,CASSYSPGQGREYF
TRBV10-3,.,.,TRBJ1-2,TGTGCCATCAGTGAGTCGGAGGGATATGGCTACACCTTC,CAISESEGYGYTF
TRBV2,TRBD1,.,TRBJ1-6,TGTGCCAGCAGTTTCCAGGGGGACAATTCACCCCTCCACTTT,CASSFQGDNSPLHF
TRBV6-4,TRBD2,.,TRBJ2-1,TGTGCCAGCAGGACTAGCGGGGGGGCTGGGGAGCAGTTCTTC,CASRTSGGAGEQFF
TRBV24-1,.,.,TRBJ1-1,TGTGCCACCAGTGAGGGGCGTGAAGCTTTCTTT,CATSEGREAFF
TRBV29-1,TRBD1,.,TRBJ1-2,TGCAGCGTAACAAAACAGGGGAGCTATGGCTACACCTTC,CSVTKQGSYGYTF
TRBV3-1/TRBV3-2,.,.,TRBJ1-2,TGTGCCAGCAGCCAAAGTGGAGGGGCGACCTATGGCTACACCTTC,CASSQSGGATYGYTF
TRBV9,TRBD2,.,TRBJ2-2,TGTGCCAGCAGCGTAAGCGGGGGGGAATACACCGGGGAGCTGTTTTTT,CASSVSGGEYTGELFF
TRBV13,TRBD1,.,TRBJ1-1,TGTGCCAGCAGCCCTGGACAGGGGAGGGTCACTGAAGCTTTCTTT,CASSPGQGRVTEAFF
TRBV7-6,.,.,TRBJ2-2,TGTGCCAGCAGCTTATCTCAGGGAATCGGGGAGCTGTTTTTT,CASSLSQGIGELFF
TRBV5-1,.,.,TRBJ1-2,TGCGCCAGCAGCTTGGAAGGGGTCGGTGGCTACACCTTC,CASSLEGVGGYTF
TRBV11-2,.,few,TRBJ2-2,TGTGCCAGCAGCTCCGCGGGGCAAAACACCGGGGAGCTGTTTTTT,CASSSAGQNTGELFF
TRBV5-6,.,.,TRBJ2-1,TGTGCCAGCATCCGGGTCCAAACCTACAATGAGCAGTTCTTC,CASIRVQTYNEQFF
TRBV7-9,.,.,TRBJ1-2,TGTGCCAGCAGCTCAATCGACAGAAACTATGGCTACACCTTC,CASSSIDRNYGYTF
TRBV11-2,TRBD1,few,TRBJ1-5,TGTGCCAGCAGCTTGAGTGGGACAGGTACTCAGCCCCAGCATTTT,CASSLSGTGTQPQHF
TRBV6-2/TRBV6-3,TRBD2,.,TRBJ2-3,TGTGCCAGCAGTTCCCCGGCTAGCGGGGGGGCCCATACGCAGTATTTT,CASSSPASGGAHTQYF
TRBV6-2/TRBV6-3,TRBD1,.,TRBJ1-2,TGTGCCAGCAGTTCCGGGACAGGGAAAGGTGCTAACTATGGCTACACCTTC,CASSSGTGKGANYGYTF